Below, 25 T cell receptor beta chains from the same sample are listed, as sequenced in a study of post-analysis software for immune sequencing data. The study's findings and limits: Five or six TRBV segments appeared more often in patients than in controls, and TRBV5-6, TRBV5-1 and TRBV20-1 were among these.

The antigens these receptors bind are not known. The TCR beta cDNA libraries contained unique molecular identifiers. TCRdb re-called the PCR reads through MiXCR, storing one row per CDR3 protein. The data contain some 450,000 distinct CDR3 sequences, around 40% of them seen just once; the ten biggest clones take up 9.5% to 13%. Sequencing was done on a sample of blood. Receptor source: a girl aged 10-17 years with multiple sclerosis.

The V and J genes are TRBV28 and TRBJ2-3, with 9 bases aligning to TRBD2. The CDR3 runs 14 residues. Trimming at V came to 2 bases and at J to 6 bases, leaving 3 bases not matched to a gene. The germline CDR1 and CDR2 sequences are MDHEN and SYDVKM. The chain's CDR3 is CASSLAGGRDTQYF. The CDR3 DNA reads TGTGCCAGCAGTTTAGCGGGAGGGCGGGATACGCAGTATTTT. The full variable domain, in which reference TRBV28 and TRBJ2-3 provide the parts outside the CDR3, is DVKVTQSSRYLVKRTGEKVFLECVQDMDHENMFWYRQDPGLGLRLIYFSYDVKMKEKGDIPEGYSVSREKKERFSLILESASTNQTSMYLCASSLAGGRDTQYFGPGTRLTVL.

A few counts support this clonotype. Here the CDR3 reads CATSSTGHTEAFF. The CDR3 nucleotides read TGTGCCACCAGCAGCACCGGACATACTGAAGCTTTCTTT. This chain connects TRBV15 to TRBJ1-1, with D maybe TRBD1 (5 bases). Germline V gives CDR1 LNHNV, CDR2 YYDKDF (reference sequence). This CDR3 region has 13 residues. Trimming shortened V by 3 bases and J by 5 bases, and 10 bases separated the two germline ends.

This clonotype is a singleton in its sample. The V gene is TRBV20-1, the J gene TRBJ2-7; a weak D match, TRBD2 (7 bases). Trimming shortened V by 4 bases and J by 2 bases, and 12 bases separated the two germline ends. The CDR3 loop spans 13 amino acids. In germline, CDR1 is DFQATT, CDR2 SNEGSKA (reference sequence). CDR3 nucleotide sequence: TGCAGTGCTATGGTGGGGGGGCCCTACGAGCAGTACTTC. It translates to CSAMVGGPYEQYF.

The chain carries TRBV12-3 or TRBV12-4 and TRBJ2-1, with TRBD2 matching over 8 bases. After removal of 6 bases from V and 4 bases from J, the junction contained 11 bases not matched to a gene. The CDR3 runs 16 residues. This chain's CDR3 is CASRTLDGRVYNEQFF. DNA for the CDR3: TGTGCCAGCAGAACTCTGGACGGGAGGGTATACAATGAGCAGTTCTTC.

The J gene is TRBJ2-6, the V gene TRBV7-2; no definite D call. The CDR3 runs to 19 residues. Germline CDR1 SGHTA, CDR2 FQGNSA. Trimming stripped 6 bases from V and 0 bases from J, with 21 bases between. CDR3 coding DNA: TGTGCCAGCAGTCGTGAGATTAGTAATCTCGGCTCTGGGGCCAACGTCCTGACTTTC. It encodes CASSREISNLGSGANVLTF.

In its sample, this clonotype was seen a few times. The chain joins TRBV29-1 to TRBJ2-7; 11 bases match TRBD2. The CDR3 is 18 amino acids. Per the germline V gene, CDR1 is SQVTM and CDR2 is ANQGSEA. Losses at the gene ends were 2 bases for V and 2 bases for J; bases not matched to a gene: 14. The CDR3 DNA sequence: TGCAGCGTTGAAACCCGACCCGGACTAGCGGGTAGAACCTACGAGCAGTACTTC. Translated, it gives CSVETRPGLAGRTYEQYF.

The rearrangement uses TRBV7-2 and TRBJ1-2; D gene uncertain. The CDR3 is 16 residues long. V lost 2 bases, J lost 0 bases, and 13 bases lay in between. Germline V gene sequence: CDR1 SGHTA, CDR2 FQGNSA. CDR3 region: CASSLSRQTSNYGYTF. The CDR3, as DNA: TGTGCCAGCAGCTTAAGTAGGCAGACCTCTAACTATGGCTACACCTTC.

The genes are TRBV28 and TRBJ2-1, with 7 bases aligning to TRBD2. V shed 2 bases and J 7 bases; nucleotides not matched to a gene: 14. This CDR3 has 17 amino acids. Germline lookup yields CDR1 MDHEN and CDR2 SYDVKM. CDR3: CASSLRPSGIPRNEQFF. The CDR3 bases are TGTGCCAGCAGTTTAAGGCCTAGCGGAATACCTAGGAATGAGCAGTTCTTC.

Ten or more counts support this clonotype. The chain links TRBV27 to TRBJ2-7; 10 bases agree with TRBD2. The length of the CDR3 is 15 residues. CDR1 is MNHEY, CDR2 SMNVEV, per germline (reference sequence). J lost 7 bases, V lost 3 bases, and 9 bases had no gene match. CDR3 nucleotide sequence: TGTGCCAGCAGTTTCATGGCTAGCGGGAGCCAAGAGCAGTACTTC. It yields the protein CASSFMASGSQEQYF.

This clonotype was recorded a few times. V gene TRBV5-1 combines with J gene TRBJ2-7; a weak D match, TRBD2 (5 bases). The length of the CDR3 is 16 residues. Trimming stripped 4 bases from V and 0 bases from J, with 17 bases between. From germline, CDR1 is SGHRS and CDR2 YFSETQ. The CDR3 coding sequence is TGCGCCAGCAGCCTAACCCCGGGGAGACGCTCCTACGAGCAGTACTTC. Protein: CASSLTPGRRSYEQYF.

The V gene is TRBV5-4, the J gene TRBJ2-1; the D is unclear. Per the germline V gene, CDR1 is SGHNT and CDR2 is YYREEE (reference sequence). Trimming removed 4 bases at V and 2 bases at J, with 16 bases between. The CDR3 spans 16 residues. Here the CDR3 reads CASSPDPLSPYNEQFF. The CDR3, as DNA: TGTGCCAGCAGCCCGGACCCCCTCAGCCCCTACAATGAGCAGTTCTTC.

This clonotype has only a few counts. V usage is TRBV6-2 or TRBV6-3 and J usage is TRBJ2-3, with D hard to call. Trimming took off 4 bases at V and 7 bases at J, with 12 bases between the two ends. Germline values: CDR1 MNHEY, CDR2 SVGEGT. CDR3 length equals 13 residues. The CDR3 DNA reads as TGTGCCAGCAGTTCTTTCGGGTTGCATACGCAGTATTTT. Its protein is CASSSFGLHTQYF.

This clonotype was recorded a few times. This chain joins TRBV10-3 and TRBJ2-3, with D unclear. Germline values: CDR1 ENHRY, CDR2 SYGVKD. The CDR3 sequence is 13 residues long. V lost 7 bases, J lost 1 base, and 9 bases lay in between. The CDR3 loop reads CAIKGFGTDTQYF. CDR3 coding DNA: TGTGCCATCAAAGGGTTTGGCACAGATACGCAGTATTTT.

In its sample, this clonotype was seen a few times. The rearrangement links TRBV3-1 to TRBJ2-3; 7 nucleotides align to TRBD2. Germline values: CDR1 LGHDT, CDR2 YNNKEL (reference sequence). Germline trimming cut 3 bases from V and 3 bases from J; bases unmatched to any gene: 6. This CDR3 has 15 residues. This CDR3 is CASSQREWGTDTQYF. CDR3 bases: TGTGCCAGCAGCCAGCGGGAGTGGGGGACAGATACGCAGTATTTT.

In DNA, the CDR3 is TGTGCCAGCGGCCTAATCCTGCCCATTGGCAATCAGCCCCAGCATTTT. It yields the protein CASGLILPIGNQPQHF. V and J are TRBV28 and TRBJ1-5; D is uncertain. The ends were cut back, 8 bases at V and 2 bases at J, with 19 bases in the middle. The germline CDR1 and CDR2 sequences are MDHEN and SYDVKM. The CDR3 has 16 residues.

This chain joins TRBV10-3 and TRBJ2-3; 7 bases match TRBD2. Per germline, CDR1 ENHRY and CDR2 SYGVKD. The V segment lost 3 bases and the J segment 2 bases; nucleotides outside the gene matches: 11. This CDR3 spans 17 amino acids. The CDR3 sequence: CAISEAMSGEDTDTQYF. The CDR3 DNA is TGTGCCATCAGTGAAGCCATGAGCGGGGAAGACACAGATACGCAGTATTTT.

CDR3 coding DNA: TGTGCCAGCAGCTCCCGGACAGGGGGCGCAGATACGCAGTATTTT. It specifies CASSSRTGGADTQYF. The V gene is TRBV7-2, the J gene TRBJ2-3; 11 bases are shared with TRBD1. There are 15 residues in the CDR3. Germline lookup yields CDR1 SGHTA and CDR2 FQGNSA. The V gene end was trimmed by 4 bases and the J gene end by 4 bases; junction bases not matched to a gene: 4.

This clonotype was detected only a few times. V gene TRBV27 combines with J gene TRBJ2-6; maybe TRBD2 (6 bases). The V and J ends lost 5 bases and 1 base respectively, with 12 bases between them. Germline V gives CDR1 MNHEY, CDR2 SMNVEV (reference sequence). The CDR3 has 16 amino acids. Written as DNA, the CDR3 is TGTGCCAGCAGTATGCGACGGGAGTCTGGGGCCAACGTCCTGACTTTC. Translation: CASSMRRESGANVLTF.

This sequence joins TRBV5-1 and TRBJ1-6, with 10 bases identical to TRBD1. V lost 5 bases, J lost 10 bases, and 6 bases stayed unmatched. The CDR3 is 14 amino acids. The germline V gene encodes CDR1 SGHRS and CDR2 YFSETQ. The chain's CDR3 is CASRMGTGESPLHF. The CDR3 coding sequence is TGCGCCAGCAGGATGGGGACAGGGGAGTCACCCCTCCACTTT.

As regards this clonotype: One end of the junction does not line up with germline, which may come from a read error. The chain is built from TRBV6-4 and TRBJ2-3; TRBD1 matches at 12 bases. Germline CDR1 reads MRHNA; CDR2 reads SNTAGT. The CDR3 is 16 residues long. The CDR3 bases are TGTGCCGGCAGTGACCACGGGACAGGGGGCCTGGATACGCAGTATTTT. Protein sequence: CAGSDHGTGGLDTQYF.

The chain links TRBV7-2 to TRBJ2-1; TRBD1 aligns across 10 bases. Trimming at V came to 5 bases and at J to 7 bases, leaving 8 bases not matched to a gene. The germline CDR1 and CDR2 sequences are SGHTA and FQGNSA. The CDR3 is 15 amino acids. The CDR3 nucleotides read TGTGCCAGCAGCGTCGGGACAGGGGCGGGGAATGAGCAGTTCTTC. Translated: CASSVGTGAGNEQFF.

The chain combines TRBV5-6 with TRBJ2-1, with 7 bases that match TRBD2. This CDR3 has 14 residues. The trim removed 2 bases at V and 6 bases at J, leaving 5 bases unmatched. Germline V gives CDR1 SGHDT, CDR2 YYEEEE. This chain's CDR3 is CASSFGLVGNEQFF. CDR3 DNA: TGTGCCAGCAGCTTCGGACTAGTGGGCAATGAGCAGTTCTTC.

This clonotype was seen a few times. The chain couples TRBV10-1 to TRBJ2-1; 8 nucleotides line up with TRBD2. The V segment lost 2 bases and the J segment 4 bases; nucleotides outside the gene matches: 4. From germline, CDR1 is WNHNN and CDR2 SYGVQD (reference sequence). The CDR3 consists of 15 residues. The CDR3 DNA sequence: TGCGCCAGCAGTGAGACTAGCGGAGAGTACAATGAGCAGTTCTTC. Amino acid sequence: CASSETSGEYNEQFF.

This clonotype was seen a handful of times. This chain connects TRBV29-1 to TRBJ2-5, with 10 bases fitting TRBD2. The CDR3 sequence is 13 residues long. The J segment lost 5 bases and the V segment lost 5 bases, leaving 5 bases of the junction unmatched. Germline V lookup: CDR1 SQVTM, CDR2 ANQGSEA. The CDR3 DNA sequence: TGCAGCGTTTCTAGCGGGAGTTGGGAGACCCAGTACTTC. It encodes CSVSSGSWETQYF.

The V gene is TRBV7-6, the J gene TRBJ1-1; D unresolved. Between the trimmed V and J ends, which lost 4 bases and 5 bases, there was a span of 23 bases. CDR3 length: 17 residues. The germline V gene encodes CDR1 SGHVS and CDR2 FNYEAQ. The CDR3 nucleotides are TGTGCCAGCAGCTCCGATTCCGACAAGGCCCTGGGGACTGAAGCTTTCTTT. It is translated as CASSSDSDKALGTEAFF.